What follows are 27 T cell receptor beta chains derived from one specimen sequenced in a study of OX40 agonist ivuxolimab in advanced cancers. Data came from immunoSEQ multiplex PCR; TCRdb stores just in-frame clones and leaves some out. The profile shows tens of thousands of clones, approximately 90% of them singletons. The starting material was CD4+ or CD8+ T cells sorted from blood, obtained in a trial of the OX40 agonist ivuxolimab. These receptors came from an adult with an advanced solid tumor such as melanoma, head and neck, liver or kidney cancer.

This clone was detected once. V and J are TRBV7-2 and TRBJ1-2, with D maybe TRBD1 (5 bases). CDR1 SGHTA and CDR2 FQGNSA come from the germline V gene. This CDR3 region has 14 residues. Trimming removed 3 bases from V and 2 bases from J, with 10 bases in between. This chain's CDR3 is CASSFRGDNYGYTF. The CDR3 bases are TGTGCCAGCAGCTTCCGAGGGGACAACTATGGCTACACCTTC.

This chain joins TRBV2 and TRBJ2-5; 9 bases are shared with TRBD2. Losses at the gene ends were 8 bases for V and 3 bases for J; bases not matched to a gene: 4. Germline CDR1 reads SNHLY; CDR2 reads FYNNEI. The CDR3 is made up of 13 amino acids. In nucleotides, the CDR3 is TGTGCCAGCGGGGGACTAGCAAAAGAGACCCAGTACTTC. Translation gives CASGGLAKETQYF.

The rearrangement uses TRBV5-1 and TRBJ2-1, with TRBD1 identical over 9 bases. The CDR3 runs 17 residues. From germline, CDR1 is SGHRS and CDR2 YFSETQ. After removal of 0 bases from V and 8 bases from J, the junction contained 12 bases not matched to a gene. Written as DNA, the CDR3 is TGCGCCAGCAGCTTGGCCTTCGGGACAGGGAATAAGGATGAGCAGTTCTTC. Protein: CASSLAFGTGNKDEQFF.

The chain couples TRBV6-1 to TRBJ1-2; 8 bases are shared with TRBD1. The CDR3 has 13 residues. Germline V gives CDR1 MNHNS, CDR2 SASEGT. After removal of 3 bases from V and 6 bases from J, the junction contained 3 bases not matched to a gene. In nucleotides, the CDR3 is TGTGCCAGCAGTGAGAGGGACAGGCATGGCTACACCTTC. Amino acids: CASSERDRHGYTF.

Details on this clone: The junction departs from germline at one end; a sequencing error may be responsible. This rearrangement joins TRBV7-7 to TRBJ2-3; D uncertain. The V gene's germline CDR1 is SSHAT and CDR2 FNYEAQ (reference sequence). CDR3 size: 13 residues. In DNA, the CDR3 is TGTGCTAGCAGCCTCACCTACGTAGATACGCAGTATTTT. Protein: CASSLTYVDTQYF.

V usage is TRBV19 and J usage is TRBJ2-7, with 10 positions matching TRBD1. This CDR3 region has 15 residues. V lost 5 bases, J lost 6 bases, and 10 bases stayed unmatched. CDR1 and CDR2 from the germline V gene are LNHDA and SQIVND (reference sequence). The CDR3 region has the DNA TGTGCCAGTAGTGACCCGGGACAGGGGCAGCGCGAGCAGTACTTC. Translating it yields CASSDPGQGQREQYF.

The chain links TRBV19 to TRBJ1-3; 8 bases match TRBD1. Germline CDR1 and CDR2: LNHDA and SQIVND (reference sequence). The CDR3 sequence is 14 residues long. Losses at the gene ends were 4 bases for V and 5 bases for J; bases not matched to a gene: 4. The CDR3 region is CASSTGQGRNTIYF. In DNA, the CDR3 is TGTGCCAGTAGTACCGGACAGGGACGAAACACCATATATTTT.

This chain joins TRBV11-2 and TRBJ1-2; D is ambiguous. Germline V gene sequence: CDR1 SGHAT, CDR2 FQNNGV. Trimming removed 0 bases at V and 4 bases at J, with 9 bases between. The CDR3 is made up of 14 amino acids. The CDR3: CASSLDLRLYGYTF. The CDR3 DNA follows: TGTGCCAGCAGCTTAGATCTTCGTCTCTATGGCTACACCTTC.

The V call is TRBV11-2, the J call TRBJ2-3, with D possibly TRBD1 on 7 matching bases. From germline, CDR1 is SGHAT and CDR2 FQNNGV. This CDR3 is 15 amino acids long. With 5 bases removed from V and 0 bases from J, the gap between germline ends came to 12 bases. The CDR3 region is CASSQGGLSTDTQYF. The CDR3 DNA is TGTGCCAGCAGCCAGGGGGGACTTAGCACAGATACGCAGTATTTT.

The V and J genes are TRBV7-9 and TRBJ2-3; D gene unclear. This CDR3 is built from 16 residues. Trimming cost V 1 base and J 0 bases, with 11 bases left between them. Germline assignment: CDR1 SEHNR and CDR2 FQNEAQ (reference sequence). The CDR3 nucleotides are TGTGCCAGCAGCTTAGTAGAGGTAGCTAGCACAGATACGCAGTATTTT. As protein: CASSLVEVASTDTQYF.

This clone came up once. This chain joins TRBV6-5 and TRBJ1-2; D gene unclear. Trimming left V 2 bases short and J 5 bases short, with 12 bases between. The CDR3 contains 14 residues. The germline V gene has CDR1 MNHEY and CDR2 SVGAGI. CDR3 sequence (DNA): TGTGCCAGCAGTTACGCGGACTCCCGATATGGCTACACCTTC. It is translated as CASSYADSRYGYTF.

The rearrangement links TRBV15 to TRBJ1-1; D possibly corresponds to TRBD1 (5 bases). The V gene lost 0 bases and the J gene lost 0 bases, with 11 bases spanning the gap. Germline lookup yields CDR1 LNHNV and CDR2 YYDKDF (reference sequence). CDR3 length: 16 amino acids. The DNA for the CDR3 is TGTGCCACCAGCAGAGATCTGGGGCCCTTGAACACTGAAGCTTTCTTT. Protein product: CATSRDLGPLNTEAFF.

The chain uses TRBV5-5 and TRBJ1-2; TRBD1 is a possible D gene (5 bases). The V end was cut by 4 bases, the J end by 0 bases, with 13 bases between. Germline values: CDR1 SGHKS, CDR2 YYEKEE (reference sequence). The CDR3 is 15 residues long. CDR3 amino acids: CASSARQNTNYGYTF. In DNA, the CDR3 is TGTGCCAGCAGCGCCCGACAGAATACTAACTATGGCTACACCTTC.

The V gene is TRBV5-4, the J gene TRBJ1-3, with TRBD1 matching 10 bases. The CDR3 has 16 residues. V gave up 3 bases and J gave up 4 bases; unmatched junction bases: 7. Germline-derived CDR1 and CDR2 are SGHNT and YYREEE (reference sequence). CDR3 protein: CASSSPGQGLGNTIYF. CDR3 sequence (DNA): TGTGCCAGCAGCTCTCCGGGACAGGGGTTAGGAAACACCATATATTTT.

In its sample, this clone was seen once. The V and J genes are TRBV2 and TRBJ1-3; D unresolved. Trimming took off 1 base at V and 0 bases at J, with 4 bases between the two ends. This CDR3 has 14 residues. Germline lookup yields CDR1 SNHLY and CDR2 FYNNEI. CDR3 residues: CASSEESSGNTIYF. The CDR3 coding sequence is TGTGCCAGCAGTGAAGAGAGCTCTGGAAACACCATATATTTT.

About this clone: The same CDR3 arises from other DNA sequences in this sample as well. The V gene is TRBV5-4, the J gene TRBJ2-7; TRBD1 is a possible D gene (5 bases). The CDR3 is made up of 13 amino acids. Trimming pared 1 base from V and 4 bases from J, leaving 9 bases between. In germline, CDR1 is SGHNT, CDR2 YYREEE (reference sequence). In DNA form, the CDR3 reads TGTGCCAGCAGCTTGCAGGGAAGTTACGAGCAGTACTTC. Amino acids: CASSLQGSYEQYF.

V gene TRBV6-6 combines with J gene TRBJ1-6; 9 bases line up with TRBD1. The trim removed 5 bases at V and 9 bases at J, leaving 8 bases unmatched. Germline V gene lookup returns CDR1 MNHNY and CDR2 SVGAGI (reference sequence). The CDR3 has 15 amino acids. The CDR3 loop reads CASSVWDRDSSPLHF. The CDR3 nucleotides are TGTGCCAGCAGTGTCTGGGACAGGGACTCTTCACCCCTCCACTTT.

The rearrangement links TRBV5-6 to TRBJ2-3, with D unclear. Per germline, CDR1 SGHDT and CDR2 YYEEEE. The V end lost 1 base, the J end lost 0 bases, and 9 bases lay between the germline ends. This CDR3 contains 15 residues. The CDR3 is CASSLYSSSTDTQYF. For the CDR3, the DNA is TGTGCCAGCAGCTTGTACAGCAGTAGCACAGATACGCAGTATTTT.

V is TRBV18 and J is TRBJ1-3; no clear D. V lost 0 bases and J lost 3, with 12 bases in between. The CDR3 extends over 16 amino acids. The germline V gene encodes CDR1 KGHSH and CDR2 LQKENI. The CDR3: CASSPPLKTGGNTIYF. CDR3 nucleotide sequence: TGTGCCAGCTCACCACCGCTGAAAACGGGTGGAAACACCATATATTTT.

The chain carries TRBV29-1 and TRBJ2-1; 7 bases agree with TRBD2. The CDR3 consists of 15 residues. V was pared by 6 bases and J by 0 bases, with 8 bases of the junction left unmatched. Germline CDR1 SQVTM, CDR2 ANQGSEA. CDR3 nucleotide sequence: TGCAGCGTGAAATGGGGGGGGAGCTCCTACAATGAGCAGTTCTTC. Its protein is CSVKWGGSSYNEQFF.

The chain uses TRBV9 and TRBJ1-3, with no clear D. The CDR3 sequence is 13 residues long. V gave up 0 bases and J gave up 3 bases, with 4 bases separating them. Germline-derived CDR1 and CDR2 are SGDLS and YYNGEE. CDR3 amino acids: CASSVALGNTIYF. CDR3 DNA: TGTGCCAGCAGCGTAGCTCTTGGAAACACCATATATTTT. Variable domain in full (rest from reference TRBV9 and TRBJ1-3): DSGVTQTPKHLITATGQRVTLRCSPRSGDLSVYWYQQSLDQGLQFLIQYYNGEERAKGNILERFSAQQFPDLHSELNLSSLELGDSALYFCASSVALGNTIYFGEGSWLTVV.

The J gene is TRBJ2-1, the V gene TRBV7-9, with 10 bases aligning to TRBD1. The CDR3 contains 16 residues. V was clipped by 1 base and J by 0 bases; unmatched bases: 0. The germline CDR1 and CDR2 sequences are SEHNR and FQNEAQ (reference sequence). The CDR3 coding sequence is TGTGCCAGCAGCTTAGGGGACAGGGGCTCCTACAATGAGCAGTTCTTC. Translation gives CASSLGDRGSYNEQFF.

J is TRBJ2-1 and V is TRBV5-1; D remains unclear. V was cut by 5 bases and J by 2 bases, with 14 bases left in between. Germline CDR1 reads SGHRS; CDR2 reads YFSETQ. This CDR3 spans 15 amino acids. CDR3 residues: CASRLNLFTYNEQFF. For the CDR3, the DNA is TGCGCCAGCAGGCTAAACCTCTTTACCTACAATGAGCAGTTCTTC. The full variable domain, in which reference TRBV5-1 and TRBJ2-1 provide the parts outside the CDR3, is KAGVTQTPRYLIKTRGQQVTLSCSPISGHRSVSWYQQTPGQGLQFLFEYFSETQRNKGNFPGRFSGRQFSNSRSEMNVSTLELGDSALYLCASRLNLFTYNEQFFGPGTRLTVL.

The chain employs TRBV6-5 and TRBJ1-4; a possible D gene is TRBD1 (5 bases). V dropped 0 bases and J dropped 10 bases, with 12 bases sitting between them. The CDR3 covers 14 residues. Germline assignment: CDR1 MNHEY and CDR2 SVGAGI. The CDR3 DNA sequence: TGTGCCAGCAGTTACTCGTGGCAGGGAGGAAAACTGTTTTTT. It encodes CASSYSWQGGKLFF.

This chain uses TRBV9 with TRBJ2-1; 7 bases fit TRBD1. V dropped 4 bases and J dropped 4; count of bases not matched to a gene: 11. CDR1 is SGDLS and CDR2 is YYNGEE in the germline V gene. CDR3 length: 16 amino acids. CDR3: CASSPSTGFLYNEQFF. CDR3 nucleotides: TGTGCCAGCAGCCCCTCGACAGGGTTCCTGTACAATGAGCAGTTCTTC.

The V and J genes are TRBV6-1 and TRBJ2-1; 15 bases map to TRBD2. After removal of 6 bases from V and 7 bases from J, the junction contained 4 bases not matched to a gene. Germline CDR1 and CDR2: MNHNS and SASEGT. This CDR3 region has 15 residues. CDR3 DNA: TGTGCCAGCAGGAGGACTAGCGGGGGGGGTAATGAGCAGTTCTTC. Protein product: CASRRTSGGGNEQFF.

The chain uses TRBV5-1 and TRBJ2-5, with 7 nucleotides matching TRBD2. The CDR3 is made up of 15 amino acids. V dropped 4 bases and J dropped 4; count of bases not matched to a gene: 10. The germline CDR1 and CDR2 sequences are SGHRS and YFSETQ. CDR3 region: CASSQGAGSAETQYF. The CDR3 DNA is TGCGCCAGCAGCCAGGGAGCGGGGTCGGCAGAGACCCAGTACTTC.